The source of this TCR beta chain is a study of blood T cell repertoires in COVID-19. The CDR3 sequence is 15 residues long. CDR1 MNHEY and CDR2 SVGAGI come from the germline V gene. Trimming left V 6 bases short and J 8 bases short, with 17 bases between. Using immunoSEQ multiplex PCR, the repertoire was profiled, and TCRdb retains in-frame clones only, with some absent. The table shows about 75,000 clones, with roughly 88% occurring only once. This TCR was sampled from a woman aged 45-59 years with acute or convalescent COVID-19. The sample comprised peripheral blood. V and J are TRBV6-5 and TRBJ1-6; D not certain. The CDR3 is CASSLEGGAYSPLHF. CDR3 sequence (DNA): TGTGCCAGCAGCCTAGAGGGAGGAGCGTATTCACCCCTCCACTTT.